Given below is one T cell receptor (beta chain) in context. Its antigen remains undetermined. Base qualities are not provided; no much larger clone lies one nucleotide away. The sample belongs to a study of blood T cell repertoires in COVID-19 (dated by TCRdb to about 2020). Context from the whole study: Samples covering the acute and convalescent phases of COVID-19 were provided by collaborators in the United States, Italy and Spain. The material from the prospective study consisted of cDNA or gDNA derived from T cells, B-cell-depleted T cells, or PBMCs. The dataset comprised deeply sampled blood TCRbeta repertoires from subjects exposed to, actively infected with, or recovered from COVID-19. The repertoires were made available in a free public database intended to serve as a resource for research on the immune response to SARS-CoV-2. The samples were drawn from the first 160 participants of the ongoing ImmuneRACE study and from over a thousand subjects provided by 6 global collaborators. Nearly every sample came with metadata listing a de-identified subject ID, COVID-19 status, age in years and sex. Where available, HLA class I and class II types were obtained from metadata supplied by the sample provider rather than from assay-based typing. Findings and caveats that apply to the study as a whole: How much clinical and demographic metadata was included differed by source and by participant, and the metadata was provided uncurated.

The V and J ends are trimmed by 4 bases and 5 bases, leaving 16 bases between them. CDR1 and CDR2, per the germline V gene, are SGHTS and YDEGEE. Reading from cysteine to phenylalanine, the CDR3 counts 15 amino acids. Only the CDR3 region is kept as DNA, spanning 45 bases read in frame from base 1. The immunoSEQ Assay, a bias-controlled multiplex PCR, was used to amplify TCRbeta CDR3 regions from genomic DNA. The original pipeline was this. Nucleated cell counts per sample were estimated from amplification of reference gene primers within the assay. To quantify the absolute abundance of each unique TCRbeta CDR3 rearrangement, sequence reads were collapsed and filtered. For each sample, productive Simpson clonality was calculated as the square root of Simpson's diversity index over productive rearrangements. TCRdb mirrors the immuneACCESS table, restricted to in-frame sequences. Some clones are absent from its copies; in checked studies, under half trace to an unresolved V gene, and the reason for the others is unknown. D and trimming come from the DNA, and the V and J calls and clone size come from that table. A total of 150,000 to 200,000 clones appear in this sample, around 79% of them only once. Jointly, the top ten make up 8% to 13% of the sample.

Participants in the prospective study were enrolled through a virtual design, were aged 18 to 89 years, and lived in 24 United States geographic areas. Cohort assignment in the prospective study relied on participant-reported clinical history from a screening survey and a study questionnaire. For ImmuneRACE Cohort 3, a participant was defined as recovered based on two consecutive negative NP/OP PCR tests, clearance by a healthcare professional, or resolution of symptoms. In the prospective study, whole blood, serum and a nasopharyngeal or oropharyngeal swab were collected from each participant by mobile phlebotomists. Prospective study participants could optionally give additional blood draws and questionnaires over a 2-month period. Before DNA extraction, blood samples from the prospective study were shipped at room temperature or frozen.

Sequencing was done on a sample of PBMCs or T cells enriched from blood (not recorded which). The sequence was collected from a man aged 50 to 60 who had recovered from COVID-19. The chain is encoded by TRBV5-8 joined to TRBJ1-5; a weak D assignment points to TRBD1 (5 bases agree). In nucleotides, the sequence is TGTGCCAGCAGCCTGGACACTCAGAGGGATCAGCCCCAGCATTTT. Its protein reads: CASSLDTQRDQPQHF.